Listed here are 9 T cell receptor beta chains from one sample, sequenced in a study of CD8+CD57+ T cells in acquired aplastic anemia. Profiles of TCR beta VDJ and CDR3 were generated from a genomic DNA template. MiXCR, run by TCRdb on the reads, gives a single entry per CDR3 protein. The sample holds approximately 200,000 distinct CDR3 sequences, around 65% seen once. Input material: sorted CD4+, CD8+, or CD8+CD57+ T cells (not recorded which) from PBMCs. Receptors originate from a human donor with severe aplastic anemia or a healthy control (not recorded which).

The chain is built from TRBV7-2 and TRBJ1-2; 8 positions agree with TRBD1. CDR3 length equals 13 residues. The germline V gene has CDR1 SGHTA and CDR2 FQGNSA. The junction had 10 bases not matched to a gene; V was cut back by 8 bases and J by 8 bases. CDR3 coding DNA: TGTGCCAGCTCCATGACAGGGGTCGGCGGCTACACCTTC. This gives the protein CASSMTGVGGYTF.

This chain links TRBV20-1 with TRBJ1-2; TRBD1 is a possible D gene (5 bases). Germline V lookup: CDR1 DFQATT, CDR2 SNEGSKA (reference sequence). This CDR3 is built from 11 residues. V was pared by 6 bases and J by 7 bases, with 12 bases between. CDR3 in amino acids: CSAERDGGYTF. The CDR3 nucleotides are TGCAGTGCCGAGAGGGACGGTGGCTACACCTTC.

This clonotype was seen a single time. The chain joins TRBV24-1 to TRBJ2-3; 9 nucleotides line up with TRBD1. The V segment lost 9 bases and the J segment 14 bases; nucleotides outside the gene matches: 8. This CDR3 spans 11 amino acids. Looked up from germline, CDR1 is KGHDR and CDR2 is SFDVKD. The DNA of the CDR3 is TGTGCCACCCGTCCCGGGACAGGGATGTATTTT. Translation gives CATRPGTGMYF.

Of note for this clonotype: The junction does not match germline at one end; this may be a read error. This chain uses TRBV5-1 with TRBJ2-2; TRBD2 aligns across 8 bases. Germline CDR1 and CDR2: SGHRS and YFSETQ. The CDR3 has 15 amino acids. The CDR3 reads CASSVSGRGTGEPFF. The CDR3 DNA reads TGCGCCAGCAGCGTGAGCGGGAGAGGCACCGGGGAGCCGTTTTTT.

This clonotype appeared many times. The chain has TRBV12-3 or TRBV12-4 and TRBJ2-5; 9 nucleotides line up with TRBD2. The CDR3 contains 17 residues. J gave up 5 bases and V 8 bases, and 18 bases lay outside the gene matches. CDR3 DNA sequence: TGTGCCAGCGCCTCTCCCTGGGGGGCGGGGGGGCAGGAGACCCAGTACTTC. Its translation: CASASPWGAGGQETQYF.

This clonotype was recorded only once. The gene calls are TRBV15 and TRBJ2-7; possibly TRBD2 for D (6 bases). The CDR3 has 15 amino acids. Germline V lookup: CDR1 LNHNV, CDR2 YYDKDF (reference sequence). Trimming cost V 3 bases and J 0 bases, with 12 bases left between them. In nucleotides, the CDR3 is TGTGCCACCAGCAGGGTCCGGGACTCCTCCTACGAGCAGTACTTC. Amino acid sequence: CATSRVRDSSYEQYF.

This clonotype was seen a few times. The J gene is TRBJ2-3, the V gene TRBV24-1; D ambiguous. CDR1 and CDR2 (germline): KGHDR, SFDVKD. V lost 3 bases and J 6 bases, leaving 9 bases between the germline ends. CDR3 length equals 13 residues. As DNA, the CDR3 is TGTGCCACCAGTGATCCCGTATTGGATACGCAGTATTTT. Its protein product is CATSDPVLDTQYF.

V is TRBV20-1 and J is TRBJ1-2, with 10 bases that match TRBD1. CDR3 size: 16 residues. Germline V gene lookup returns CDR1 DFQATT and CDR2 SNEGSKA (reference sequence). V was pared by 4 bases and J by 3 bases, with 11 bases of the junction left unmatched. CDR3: CSAKPMTGGYYYGYTF. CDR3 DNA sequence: TGCAGTGCTAAACCGATGACAGGGGGCTACTACTATGGCTACACCTTC.

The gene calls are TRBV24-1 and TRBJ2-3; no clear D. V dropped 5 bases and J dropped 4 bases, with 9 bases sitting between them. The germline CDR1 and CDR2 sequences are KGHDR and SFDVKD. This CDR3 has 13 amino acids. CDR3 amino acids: CATSALSADTQYF. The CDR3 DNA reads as TGTGCCACCAGTGCGCTGTCGGCAGATACGCAGTATTTT.